The clone carrying this TCR delta chain was observed a handful of times. The sample belongs to a study of gamma-delta chains in newborns, infants, children. TCRdb reanalysed the reads via CATT. The data show some 4,200 delta-chain clones, approximately 2.1% seen once. Germline assignment: CDR1 GEAIGNYY and CDR2 EKD. Trimming cost V 2 bases and J 0 bases; bases outside gene matches: 13. The CDR3 length is 19 residues. The clonotype comes from a child who was a newborn, infant or young child, either healthy, febrile or measles-vaccinated (not recorded which). The chain employs TRDV2 and TRDJ1; 11 nucleotides agree with TRDD3. The sequenced sample was blood. This chain's CDR3 is CACDNLGDTALWYTDKLIF. As DNA, the CDR3 is TGTGCCTGTGACAATCTGGGGGATACCGCACTATGGTACACCGATAAACTCATCTTT.